This T cell receptor beta chain was retrieved from a study of early T cells in non-severe SARS-CoV-2 infection. Study overall: Bulk RNA isolated from unsorted whole blood underwent sequencing; chains were not paired. General observations from the study: The matching step, a VDJdb search, favored anti-spike CD8 responses and missed private and CD4 specificities.

CDR3 length: 13 residues. Deletions cut 5 bases from V and 3 bases from J, with 10 bases between. In this sample, this clonotype turned up many times. What it binds is unknown. Individual cDNA molecules received unique molecular identifiers. TCRdb processed the 5' RACE reads anew with MiXCR; each CDR3 protein has one entry. The table lists tens of thousands of distinct CDR3 sequences, approximately 10% of them singletons, with 4% to 5% in the top ten. The rearrangement links TRBV12-3 or TRBV12-4 to TRBJ1-1; D uncertain. Sample: whole blood. The receptor was isolated from an adult who was a healthcare worker with PCR-confirmed SARS-CoV-2 infection or an uninfected control (not recorded which). CDR3 nucleotides: TGTGCCAGCAGTCTTAATCGTGACACTGAAGCTTTCTTT. Translated, it gives CASSLNRDTEAFF.